This T cell receptor beta chain was observed in a study of blood T cell repertoires in COVID-19. Study-level background: The analysed material was cDNA or gDNA that came from T cells, B-cell-depleted T cells, or PBMCs.

Authors' processing steps: Estimation of nucleated cell counts was performed using reference gene primer amplification. Generated by immunoSEQ multiplex PCR, the TCRdb table keeps only in-frame clones and is missing some. That table is the source of V, J and clone size, and D and trimming were worked out from the DNA. The sample yields about 220,000 clones, roughly 90% seen once. The CDR3 loop spans 13 amino acids. CDR1 and CDR2 from the germline V gene are MDHEN and SYDVKM. V was pared by 10 bases and J by 5 bases, with 4 bases of the junction left unmatched. Sequenced sample: peripheral blood. The V gene is TRBV28, the J gene TRBJ1-5; TRBD1 agrees at 11 bases. This clonotype originated in a middle-aged man with active or convalescent COVID-19. The CDR3 coding sequence is TGTGCCACCAGGGACAGGGGGTATCAGCCCCAGCATTTT. Its protein product is CATRDRGYQPQHF.